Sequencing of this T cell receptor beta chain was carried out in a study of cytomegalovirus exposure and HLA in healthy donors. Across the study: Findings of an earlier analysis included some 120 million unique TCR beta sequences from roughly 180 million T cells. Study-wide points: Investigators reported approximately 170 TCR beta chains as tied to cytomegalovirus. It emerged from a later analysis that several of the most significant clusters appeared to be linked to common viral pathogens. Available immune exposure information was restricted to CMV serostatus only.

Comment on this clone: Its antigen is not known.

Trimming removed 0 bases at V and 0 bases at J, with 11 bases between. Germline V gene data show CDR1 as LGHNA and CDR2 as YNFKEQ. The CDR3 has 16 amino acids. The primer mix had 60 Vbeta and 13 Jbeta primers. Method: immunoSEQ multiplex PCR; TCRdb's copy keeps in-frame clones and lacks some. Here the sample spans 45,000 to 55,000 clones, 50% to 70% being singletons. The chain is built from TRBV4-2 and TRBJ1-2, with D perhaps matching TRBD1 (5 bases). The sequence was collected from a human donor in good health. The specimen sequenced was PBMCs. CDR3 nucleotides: TGTGCCAGCAGCCAAGATAGGGGCAGAACTAACTATGGCTACACCTTC. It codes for CASSQDRGRTNYGYTF.